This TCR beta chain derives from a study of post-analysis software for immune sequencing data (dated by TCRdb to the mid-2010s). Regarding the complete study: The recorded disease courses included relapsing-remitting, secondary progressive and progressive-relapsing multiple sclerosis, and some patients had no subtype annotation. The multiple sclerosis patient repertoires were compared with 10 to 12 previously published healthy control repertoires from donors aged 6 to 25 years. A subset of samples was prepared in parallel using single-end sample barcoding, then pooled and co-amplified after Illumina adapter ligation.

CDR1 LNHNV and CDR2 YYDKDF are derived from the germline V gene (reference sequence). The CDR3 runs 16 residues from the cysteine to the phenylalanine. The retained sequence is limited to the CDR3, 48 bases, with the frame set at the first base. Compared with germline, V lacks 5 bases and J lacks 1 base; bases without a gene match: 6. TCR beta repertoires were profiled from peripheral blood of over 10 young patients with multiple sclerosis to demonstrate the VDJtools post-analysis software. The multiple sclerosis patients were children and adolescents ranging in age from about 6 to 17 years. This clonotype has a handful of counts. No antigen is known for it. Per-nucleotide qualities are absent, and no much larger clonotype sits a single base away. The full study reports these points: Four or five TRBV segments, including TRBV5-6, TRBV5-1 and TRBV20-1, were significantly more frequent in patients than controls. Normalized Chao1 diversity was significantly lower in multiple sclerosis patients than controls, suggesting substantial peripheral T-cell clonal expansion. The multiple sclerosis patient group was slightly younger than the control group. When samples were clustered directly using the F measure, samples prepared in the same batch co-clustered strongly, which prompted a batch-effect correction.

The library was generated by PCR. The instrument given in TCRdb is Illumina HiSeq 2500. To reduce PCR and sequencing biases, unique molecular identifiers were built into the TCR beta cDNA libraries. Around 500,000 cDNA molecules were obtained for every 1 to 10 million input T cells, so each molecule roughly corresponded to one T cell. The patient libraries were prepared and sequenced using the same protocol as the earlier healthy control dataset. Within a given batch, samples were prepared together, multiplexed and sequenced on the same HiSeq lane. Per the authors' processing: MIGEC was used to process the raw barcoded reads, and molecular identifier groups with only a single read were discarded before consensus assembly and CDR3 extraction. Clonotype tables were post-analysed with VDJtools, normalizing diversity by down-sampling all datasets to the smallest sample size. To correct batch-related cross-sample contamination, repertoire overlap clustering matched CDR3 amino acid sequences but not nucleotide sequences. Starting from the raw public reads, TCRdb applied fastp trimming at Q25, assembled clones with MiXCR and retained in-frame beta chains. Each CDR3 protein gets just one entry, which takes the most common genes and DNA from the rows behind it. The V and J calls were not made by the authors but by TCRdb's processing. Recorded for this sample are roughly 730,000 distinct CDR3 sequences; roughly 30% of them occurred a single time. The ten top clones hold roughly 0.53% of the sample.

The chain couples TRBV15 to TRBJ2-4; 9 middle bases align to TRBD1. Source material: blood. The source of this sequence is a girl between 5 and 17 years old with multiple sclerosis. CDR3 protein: CATSPGQGSAKNIQYF. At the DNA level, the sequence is TGTGCCACCAGCCCGGGACAGGGCTCTGCCAAAAACATTCAGTACTTC. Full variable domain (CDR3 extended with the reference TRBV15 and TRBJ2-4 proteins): DAMVIQNPRYQVTQFGKPVTLSCSQTLNHNVMYWYQQKSSQAPKLLFHYYDKDFNNEADTPDNFQSRRPNTSFCFLDIRSPGLGDTAMYLCATSPGQGSAKNIQYFGAGTRLSVL.